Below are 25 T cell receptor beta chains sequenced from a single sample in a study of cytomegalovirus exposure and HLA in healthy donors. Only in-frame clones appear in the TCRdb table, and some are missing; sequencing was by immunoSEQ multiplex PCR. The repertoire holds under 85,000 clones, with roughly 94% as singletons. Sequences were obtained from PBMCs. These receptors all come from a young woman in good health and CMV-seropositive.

CDR3 sequence (DNA): TGTGCCAGCAGCTCGGGACTAGCGGGAATCACAGATACGCAGTATTTT. It yields the protein CASSSGLAGITDTQYF. The V gene is TRBV7-9, the J gene TRBJ2-3, with 13 positions matching TRBD2. The V gene end was trimmed by 4 bases and the J gene end by 2 bases; junction bases not matched to a gene: 3. CDR3 length: 16 amino acids. Germline-derived CDR1 and CDR2 are SEHNR and FQNEAQ (reference sequence).

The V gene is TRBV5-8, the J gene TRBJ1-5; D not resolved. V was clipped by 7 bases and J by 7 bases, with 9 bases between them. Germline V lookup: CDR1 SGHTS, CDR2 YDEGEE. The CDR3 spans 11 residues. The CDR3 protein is CASAPGQPQHF. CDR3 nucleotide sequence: TGTGCCAGCGCCCCAGGACAGCCCCAGCATTTT.

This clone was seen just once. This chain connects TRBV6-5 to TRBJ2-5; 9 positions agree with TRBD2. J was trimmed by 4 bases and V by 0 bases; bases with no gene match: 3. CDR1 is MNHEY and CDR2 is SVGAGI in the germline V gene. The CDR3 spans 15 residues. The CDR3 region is CASSYSRTSVETQYF. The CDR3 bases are TGTGCCAGCAGTTACTCCCGGACTAGCGTAGAGACCCAGTACTTC.

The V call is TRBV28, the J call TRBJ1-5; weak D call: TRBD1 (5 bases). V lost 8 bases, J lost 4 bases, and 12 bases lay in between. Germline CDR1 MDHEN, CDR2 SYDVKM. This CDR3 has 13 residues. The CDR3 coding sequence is TGTGCCAGCCATCAGGGAGGTAATCAGCCCCAGCATTTT. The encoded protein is CASHQGGNQPQHF.

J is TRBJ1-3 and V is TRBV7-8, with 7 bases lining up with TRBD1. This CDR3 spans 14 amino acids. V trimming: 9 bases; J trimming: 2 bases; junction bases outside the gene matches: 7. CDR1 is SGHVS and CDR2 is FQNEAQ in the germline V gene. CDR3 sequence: CASHTGEAGNTIYF. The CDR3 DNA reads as TGTGCCAGTCATACAGGGGAAGCTGGAAACACCATATATTTT.

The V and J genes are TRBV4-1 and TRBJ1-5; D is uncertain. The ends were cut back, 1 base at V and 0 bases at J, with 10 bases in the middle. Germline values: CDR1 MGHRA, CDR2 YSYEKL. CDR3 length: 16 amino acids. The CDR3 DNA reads TGCGCCAGCAGCCAAGGAGGGCAGTATAGCAATCAGCCCCAGCATTTT. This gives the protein CASSQGGQYSNQPQHF.

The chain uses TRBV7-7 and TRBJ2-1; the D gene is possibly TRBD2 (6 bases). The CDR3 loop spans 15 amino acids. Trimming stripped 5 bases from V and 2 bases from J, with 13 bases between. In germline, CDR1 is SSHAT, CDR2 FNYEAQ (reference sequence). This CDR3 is CASSPWAGTYNEQFF. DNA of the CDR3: TGTGCCAGCAGCCCCTGGGCGGGAACCTACAATGAGCAGTTCTTC. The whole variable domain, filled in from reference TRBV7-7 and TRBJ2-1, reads GAGVSQSPRYKVTKRGQDVTLRCDPISSHATLYWYQQALGQGPEFLTYFNYEAQPDKSGLPSDRFSAERPEGSISTLTIQRTEQRDSAMYRCASSPWAGTYNEQFFGPGTRLTVL.

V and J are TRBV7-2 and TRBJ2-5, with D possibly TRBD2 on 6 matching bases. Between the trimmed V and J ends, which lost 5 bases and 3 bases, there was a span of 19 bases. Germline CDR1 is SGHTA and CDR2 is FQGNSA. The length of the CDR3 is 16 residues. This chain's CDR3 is CASSLNGGTIKETQYF. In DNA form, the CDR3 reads TGTGCCAGCAGCCTAAACGGCGGGACCATTAAAGAGACCCAGTACTTC.

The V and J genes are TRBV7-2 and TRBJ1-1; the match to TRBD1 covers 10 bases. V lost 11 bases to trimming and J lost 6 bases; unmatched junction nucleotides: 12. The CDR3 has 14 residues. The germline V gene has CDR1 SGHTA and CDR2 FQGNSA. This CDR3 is CAGGTGAGVAEAFF. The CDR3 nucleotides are TGTGCCGGGGGGACAGGGGCAGGTGTCGCTGAAGCTTTCTTT.

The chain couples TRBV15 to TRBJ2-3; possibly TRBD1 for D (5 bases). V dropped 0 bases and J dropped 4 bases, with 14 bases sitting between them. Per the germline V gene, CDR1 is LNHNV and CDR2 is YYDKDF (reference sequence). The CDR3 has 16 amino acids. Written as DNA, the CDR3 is TGTGCCACCAGCAGAGACCTAGGGGCGGCCGCAGATACGCAGTATTTT. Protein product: CATSRDLGAAADTQYF.

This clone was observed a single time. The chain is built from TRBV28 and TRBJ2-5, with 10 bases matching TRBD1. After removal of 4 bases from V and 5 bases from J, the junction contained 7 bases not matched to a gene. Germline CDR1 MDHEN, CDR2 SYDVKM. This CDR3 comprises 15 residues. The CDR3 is CASSSPTGGHETQYF. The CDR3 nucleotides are TGTGCCAGCAGTTCACCGACAGGGGGCCATGAGACCCAGTACTTC. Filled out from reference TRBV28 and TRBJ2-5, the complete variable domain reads DVKVTQSSRYLVKRTGEKVFLECVQDMDHENMFWYRQDPGLGLRLIYFSYDVKMKEKGDIPEGYSVSREKKERFSLILESASTNQTSMYLCASSSPTGGHETQYFGPGTRLLVL.

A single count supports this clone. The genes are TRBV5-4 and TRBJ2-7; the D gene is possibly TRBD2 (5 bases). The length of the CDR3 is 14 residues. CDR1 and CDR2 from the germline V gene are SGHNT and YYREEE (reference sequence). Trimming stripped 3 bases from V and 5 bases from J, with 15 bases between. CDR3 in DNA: TGTGCCAGCAGCTCGACGCGGGTCCCAGACGAGCAGTACTTC. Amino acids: CASSSTRVPDEQYF.

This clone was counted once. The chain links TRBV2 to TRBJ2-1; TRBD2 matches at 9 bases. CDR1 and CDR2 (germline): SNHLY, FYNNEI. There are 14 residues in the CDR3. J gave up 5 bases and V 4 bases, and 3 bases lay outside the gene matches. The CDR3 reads CASSGASGDNEQFF. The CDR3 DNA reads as TGTGCCAGCAGTGGGGCTAGCGGGGACAATGAGCAGTTCTTC.

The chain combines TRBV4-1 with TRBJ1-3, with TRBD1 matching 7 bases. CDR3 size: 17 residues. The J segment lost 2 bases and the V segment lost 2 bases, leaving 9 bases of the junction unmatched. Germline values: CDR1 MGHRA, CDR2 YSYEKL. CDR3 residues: CASSQPSTGKAGNTIYF. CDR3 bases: TGCGCCAGCAGCCAACCTTCGACAGGGAAGGCTGGAAACACCATATATTTT.

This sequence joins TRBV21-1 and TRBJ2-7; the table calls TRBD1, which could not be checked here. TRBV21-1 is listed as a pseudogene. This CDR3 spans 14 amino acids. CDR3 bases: TGTGCCAGCAGCCCTCACAGGGGACTCCACGAGCAGTACTTC. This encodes CASSPHRGLHEQYF.

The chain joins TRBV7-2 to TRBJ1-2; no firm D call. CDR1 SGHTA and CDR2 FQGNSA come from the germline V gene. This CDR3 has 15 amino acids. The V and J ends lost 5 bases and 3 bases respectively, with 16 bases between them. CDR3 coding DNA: TGTGCCAGCAGCATCTACCCTCTTCGGGACTATGGCTACACCTTC. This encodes CASSIYPLRDYGYTF.

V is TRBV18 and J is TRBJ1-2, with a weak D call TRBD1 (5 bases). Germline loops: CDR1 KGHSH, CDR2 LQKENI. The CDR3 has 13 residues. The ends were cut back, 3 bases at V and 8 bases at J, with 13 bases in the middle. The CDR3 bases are TGTGCCAGCTCACCTACCCCAGGGCTCGGCTACACCTTC. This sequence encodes CASSPTPGLGYTF.

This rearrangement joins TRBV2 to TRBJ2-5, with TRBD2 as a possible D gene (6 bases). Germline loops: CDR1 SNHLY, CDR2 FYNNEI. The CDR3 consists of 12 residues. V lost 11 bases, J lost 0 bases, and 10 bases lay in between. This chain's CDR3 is CAQAGYQETQYF. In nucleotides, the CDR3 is TGTGCCCAAGCGGGCTACCAAGAGACCCAGTACTTC.

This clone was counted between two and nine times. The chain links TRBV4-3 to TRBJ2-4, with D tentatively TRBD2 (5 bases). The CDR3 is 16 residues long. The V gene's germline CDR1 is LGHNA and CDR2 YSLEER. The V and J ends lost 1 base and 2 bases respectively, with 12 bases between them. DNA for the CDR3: TGCGCCAGCAGCCAAGCCACGGACTCTTCCAAAAACATTCAGTACTTC. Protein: CASSQATDSSKNIQYF.

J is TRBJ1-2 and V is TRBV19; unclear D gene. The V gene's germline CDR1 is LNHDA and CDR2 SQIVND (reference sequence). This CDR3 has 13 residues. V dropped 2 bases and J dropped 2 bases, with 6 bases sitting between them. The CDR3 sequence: CASSIRSNYGYTF. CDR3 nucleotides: TGTGCCAGTAGTATACGGTCGAACTATGGCTACACCTTC.

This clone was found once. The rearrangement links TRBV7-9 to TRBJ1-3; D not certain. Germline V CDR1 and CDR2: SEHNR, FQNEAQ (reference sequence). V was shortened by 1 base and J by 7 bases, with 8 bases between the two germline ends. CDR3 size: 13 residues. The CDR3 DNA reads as TGTGCCAGCAGCTTAGTAGCGGGGAACACCATATATTTT. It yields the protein CASSLVAGNTIYF.

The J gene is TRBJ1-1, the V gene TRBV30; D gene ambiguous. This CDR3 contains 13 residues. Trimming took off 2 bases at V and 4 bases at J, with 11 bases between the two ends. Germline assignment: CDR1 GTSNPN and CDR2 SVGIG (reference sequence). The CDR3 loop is CAWSKRRSTEAFF. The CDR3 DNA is TGTGCCTGGAGTAAAAGGAGAAGCACTGAAGCTTTCTTT.

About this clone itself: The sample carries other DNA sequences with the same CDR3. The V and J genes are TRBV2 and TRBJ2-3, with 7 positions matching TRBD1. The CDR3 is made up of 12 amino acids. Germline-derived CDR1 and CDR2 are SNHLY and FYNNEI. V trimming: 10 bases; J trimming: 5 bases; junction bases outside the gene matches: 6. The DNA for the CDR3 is TGTGCCACGGGACAGATTAAAGATACGCAGTATTTT. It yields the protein CATGQIKDTQYF.

Here the CDR3 DNA reads TGTGCCAGCAGCGAGGGGGCGCTAGCGGGGGCCTACACAGATACGCAGTATTTT. Encoded protein: CASSEGALAGAYTDTQYF. This chain connects TRBV7-8 to TRBJ2-3, with 10 bases matching TRBD2. This CDR3 is built from 18 residues. V trimming: 5 bases; J trimming: 2 bases; junction bases outside the gene matches: 13. The germline CDR1 and CDR2 sequences are SGHVS and FQNEAQ.

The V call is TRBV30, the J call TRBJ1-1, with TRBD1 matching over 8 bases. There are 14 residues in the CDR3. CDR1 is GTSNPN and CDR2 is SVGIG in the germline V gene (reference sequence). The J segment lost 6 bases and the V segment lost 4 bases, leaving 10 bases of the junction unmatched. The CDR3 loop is CAWNILRGPAEAFF. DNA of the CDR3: TGTGCCTGGAACATACTCAGGGGGCCGGCTGAAGCTTTCTTT. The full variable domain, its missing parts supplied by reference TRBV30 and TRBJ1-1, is SQTIHQWPATLVQPVGSPLSLECTVEGTSNPNLYWYRQAAGRGLQLLFYSVGIGQISSEVPQNLSASRPQDRQFILSSKKLLLSDSGFYLCAWNILRGPAEAFFGQGTRLTVV.